The rows below give T cell receptor beta chains drawn from one sample of a study of identical twins. A single record per CDR3 protein comes from TCRdb applying MiXCR to the 5' RACE reads. The table lists fewer than 650,000 distinct CDR3 sequences, approximately 10% of them singletons. The sample was also linked to a second study, of yellow fever vaccine responses in identical twins.

Sequencing input: PBMCs. The receptor set was obtained from a woman under 30 in good health. CDR3s include the opening cysteine and the closing phenylalanine or tryptophan. The order of the fields is D gene, V gene, clone size, J gene, CDR3 DNA, CDR3 protein. The D gene is left open where the match is weak. Size tells how often a clone was seen (once, few, many) or the class of an expanded clone, and some rows leave it out.

D gene: TRBD1
V gene: TRBV28
clone size: .
J gene: TRBJ2-3
CDR3 DNA: TGTGCCAGCAGTTGGACCCGGGACAGGGCCAAAGATACGCAGTATTTT
CDR3 protein: CASSWTRDRAKDTQYF

D gene: TRBD2
V gene: TRBV27
clone size: .
J gene: TRBJ2-7
CDR3 DNA: TGTGCCAGCAGCTGGGGGAGGAGCAGGACTAGCAACTACGAGCAGTACTTC
CDR3 protein: CASSWGRSRTSNYEQYF

D gene: TRBD2
V gene: TRBV20-1
clone size: .
J gene: TRBJ2-3
CDR3 DNA: TGCAGTGCTAGAGATGTTGTACTAGCGGGAGACACAGATACGCAGTATTTT
CDR3 protein: CSARDVVLAGDTDTQYF

D gene: .
V gene: TRBV4-1
clone size: .
J gene: TRBJ2-6
CDR3 DNA: TGCGCCAGCAGCCAACGGACAGCTGCTCCCTCTGGGGCCAACGTCCTGACTTTC
CDR3 protein: CASSQRTAAPSGANVLTF

D gene: .
V gene: TRBV11-2
clone size: many
J gene: TRBJ2-4
CDR3 DNA: TGTGCCAGCACGGGCTCGAAACTAGCCAAAAACATTCAGTACTTC
CDR3 protein: CASTGSKLAKNIQYF

D gene: .
V gene: TRBV3-1
clone size: many
J gene: TRBJ2-7
CDR3 DNA: TGTGCCAGCAGCTCAGGGCCGCCTTACGAGCAGTACTTC
CDR3 protein: CASSSGPPYEQYF

D gene: TRBD1
V gene: TRBV6-2/TRBV6-3
clone size: many
J gene: TRBJ2-4
CDR3 DNA: TGTGCCAGCAGTCAACAGGGGGCCAAAAACATTCAGTACTTC
CDR3 protein: CASSQQGAKNIQYF

D gene: .
V gene: TRBV6-4
clone size: few
J gene: TRBJ2-7
CDR3 DNA: TGTGCCAGCAGTGAAGGGTCAGGGAGTTACGAGCAGTACTTC
CDR3 protein: CASSEGSGSYEQYF

D gene: .
V gene: TRBV5-1
clone size: .
J gene: TRBJ2-3
CDR3 DNA: TGCGCCAGCAGCTTGGGTTCCAGCGGCTACACAGATACGCAGTATTTT
CDR3 protein: CASSLGSSGYTDTQYF

D gene: .
V gene: TRBV11-2
clone size: .
J gene: TRBJ2-4
CDR3 DNA: TGTGCCAGCAGCTTAGTCGTCTCTCTAGCCAAAAACATTCAGTACTTC
CDR3 protein: CASSLVVSLAKNIQYF

D gene: TRBD1
V gene: TRBV12-3/TRBV12-4
clone size: .
J gene: TRBJ2-7
CDR3 DNA: TGTGCCAGCAGTTGGGGACAGGGGGCTCATCACTCCTACGAGCAGTACTTC
CDR3 protein: CASSWGQGAHHSYEQYF

D gene: TRBD1
V gene: TRBV4-1
clone size: .
J gene: TRBJ2-5
CDR3 DNA: TGCGCCAGCAGCCAAGGAACAGGGGGAAGGGGACAAGAGACCCAGTACTTC
CDR3 protein: CASSQGTGGRGQETQYF

D gene: TRBD1
V gene: TRBV4-1
clone size: few
J gene: TRBJ1-4
CDR3 DNA: TGCGCCAGCTGTTTTTCGGGACAGGGGAATGAAAAACTGTTTTTT
CDR3 protein: CASCFSGQGNEKLFF

D gene: .
V gene: TRBV29-1
clone size: .
J gene: TRBJ1-4
CDR3 DNA: TGCAGCGTTTGGGTCGGTGAAAAACTGTTTTTT
CDR3 protein: CSVWVGEKLFF

D gene: .
V gene: TRBV12-3/TRBV12-4
clone size: few
J gene: TRBJ2-7
CDR3 DNA: TGTGCCAGCGGTCTCGGGGACACCTCCTACGAGCAGTACTTC
CDR3 protein: CASGLGDTSYEQYF

D gene: .
V gene: TRBV3-1
clone size: .
J gene: TRBJ2-2
CDR3 DNA: TGTGCCAGCAGCCAAGTTCGAGGGGCCGGGGAGCTGTTTTTT
CDR3 protein: CASSQVRGAGELFF